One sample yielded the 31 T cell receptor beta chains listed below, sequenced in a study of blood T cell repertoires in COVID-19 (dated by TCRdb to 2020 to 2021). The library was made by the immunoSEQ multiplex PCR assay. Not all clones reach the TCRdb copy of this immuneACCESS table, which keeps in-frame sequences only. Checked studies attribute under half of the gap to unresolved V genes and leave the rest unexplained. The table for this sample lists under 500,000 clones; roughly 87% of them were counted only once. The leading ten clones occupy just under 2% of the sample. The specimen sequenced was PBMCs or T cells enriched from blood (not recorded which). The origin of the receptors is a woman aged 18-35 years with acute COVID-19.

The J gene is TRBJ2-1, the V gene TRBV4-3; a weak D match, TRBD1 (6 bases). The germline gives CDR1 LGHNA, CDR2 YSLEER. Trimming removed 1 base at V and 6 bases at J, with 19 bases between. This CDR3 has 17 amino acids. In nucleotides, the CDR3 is TGCGCCAGCAGCCAAGGTAAGACAGGTCCGGTCGGCAATGAGCAGTTCTTC. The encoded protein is CASSQGKTGPVGNEQFF.

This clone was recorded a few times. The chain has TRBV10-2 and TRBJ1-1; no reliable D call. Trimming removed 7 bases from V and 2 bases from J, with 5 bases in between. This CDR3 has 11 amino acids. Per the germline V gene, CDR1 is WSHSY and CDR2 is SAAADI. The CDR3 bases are TGCGCCAGCAAATCAAACACTGAAGCTTTCTTT. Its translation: CASKSNTEAFF.

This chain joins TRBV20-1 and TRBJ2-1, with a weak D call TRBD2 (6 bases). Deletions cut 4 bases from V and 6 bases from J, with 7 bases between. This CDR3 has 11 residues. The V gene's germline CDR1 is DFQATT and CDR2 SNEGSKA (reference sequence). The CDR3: CSAKLANEQFF. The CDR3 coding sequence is TGCAGTGCTAAACTAGCCAATGAGCAGTTCTTC.

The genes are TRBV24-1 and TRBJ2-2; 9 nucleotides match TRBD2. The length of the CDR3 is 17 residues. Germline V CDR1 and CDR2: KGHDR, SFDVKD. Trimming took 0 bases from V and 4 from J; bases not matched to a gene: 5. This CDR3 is CATSDLLAGGSTGELFF. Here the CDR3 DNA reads TGTGCCACCAGTGATTTGCTGGCGGGAGGGTCCACCGGGGAGCTGTTTTTT.

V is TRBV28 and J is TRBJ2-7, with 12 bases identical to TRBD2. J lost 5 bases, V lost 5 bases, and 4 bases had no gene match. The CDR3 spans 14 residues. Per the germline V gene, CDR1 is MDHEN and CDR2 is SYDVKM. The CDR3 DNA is TGTGCCAGCAGTCCGACTAGCGGGAGTAACGAGCAGTACTTC. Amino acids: CASSPTSGSNEQYF.

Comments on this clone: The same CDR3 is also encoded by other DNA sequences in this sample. In DNA, the CDR3 is TGTGCCAGTAGCCGACAGGGGGATGAAAAACTGTTTTTT. It translates to CASSRQGDEKLFF. The rearrangement uses TRBV19 and TRBJ1-4, with 9 bases that match TRBD1. Germline V gene lookup returns CDR1 LNHDA and CDR2 SQIVND (reference sequence). V was pared by 6 bases and J by 6 bases, with 2 bases of the junction left unmatched. The CDR3 is made up of 13 amino acids.

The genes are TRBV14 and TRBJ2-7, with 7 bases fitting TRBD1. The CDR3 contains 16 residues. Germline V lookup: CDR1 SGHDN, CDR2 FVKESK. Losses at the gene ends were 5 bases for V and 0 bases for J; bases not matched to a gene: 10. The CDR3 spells CASSLSGTESSYEQYF. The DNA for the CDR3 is TGTGCCAGCAGCTTGTCCGGGACAGAAAGCTCCTACGAGCAGTACTTC.

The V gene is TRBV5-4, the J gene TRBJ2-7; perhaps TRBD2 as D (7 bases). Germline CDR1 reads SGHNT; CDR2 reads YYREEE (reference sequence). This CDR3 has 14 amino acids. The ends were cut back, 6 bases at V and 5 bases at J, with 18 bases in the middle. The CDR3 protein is CASTQAGAGDEQYF. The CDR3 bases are TGTGCCAGCACCCAAGCAGGGGCGGGGGACGAGCAGTACTTC.

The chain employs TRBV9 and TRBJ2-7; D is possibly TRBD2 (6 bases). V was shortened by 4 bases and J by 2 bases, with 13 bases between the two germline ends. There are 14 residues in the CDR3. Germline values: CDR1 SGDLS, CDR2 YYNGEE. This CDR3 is CASSPSAGPYEQYF. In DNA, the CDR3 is TGTGCCAGCAGCCCTAGTGCGGGGCCCTACGAGCAGTACTTC.

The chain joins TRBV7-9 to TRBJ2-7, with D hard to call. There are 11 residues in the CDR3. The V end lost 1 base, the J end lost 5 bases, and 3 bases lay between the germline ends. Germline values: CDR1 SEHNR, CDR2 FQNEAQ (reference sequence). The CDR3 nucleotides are TGTGCCAGCAGCTTAGGAGACGAGCAGTACTTC. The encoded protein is CASSLGDEQYF.

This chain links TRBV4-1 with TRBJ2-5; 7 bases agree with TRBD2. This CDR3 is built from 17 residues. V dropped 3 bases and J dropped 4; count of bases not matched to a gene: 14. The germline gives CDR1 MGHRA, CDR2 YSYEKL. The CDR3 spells CASSQETGTTVPETQYF. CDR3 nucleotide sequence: TGCGCCAGCAGCCAGGAAACCGGGACTACGGTCCCAGAGACCCAGTACTTC.

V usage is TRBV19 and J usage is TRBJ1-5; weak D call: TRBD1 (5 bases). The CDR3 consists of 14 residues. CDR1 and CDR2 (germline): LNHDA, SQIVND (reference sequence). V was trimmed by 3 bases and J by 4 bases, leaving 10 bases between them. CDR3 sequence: CASSMRQTNQPQHF. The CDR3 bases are TGTGCCAGTAGTATGCGACAGACAAATCAGCCCCAGCATTTT.

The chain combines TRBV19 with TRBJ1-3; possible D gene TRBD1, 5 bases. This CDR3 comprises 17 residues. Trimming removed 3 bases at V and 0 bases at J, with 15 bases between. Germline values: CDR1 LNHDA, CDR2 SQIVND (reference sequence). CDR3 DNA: TGTGCCAGTAGTATGGCAAGCAGGGTATTCTCTGGAAACACCATATATTTT. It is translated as CASSMASRVFSGNTIYF.

CDR3: CASSIMLALVINNSYNEQFF. The CDR3 DNA sequence: TGTGCCAGCAGCATCATGTTGGCGCTAGTAATAAATAACTCCTACAATGAGCAGTTCTTC. The chain couples TRBV7-9 to TRBJ2-1; D not resolved. The CDR3 length is 20 residues. The V gene's germline CDR1 is SEHNR and CDR2 FQNEAQ (reference sequence). V lost 5 bases and J lost 0, with 26 bases in between. The entire variable domain, with the rest obtained from reference TRBV7-9 and TRBJ2-1, is as follows: DTGVSQNPRHKITKRGQNVTFRCDPISEHNRLYWYRQTLGQGPEFLTYFQNEAQLEKSRLLSDRFSAERPKGSFSTLEIQRTEQGDSAMYLCASSIMLALVINNSYNEQFFGPGTRLTVL.

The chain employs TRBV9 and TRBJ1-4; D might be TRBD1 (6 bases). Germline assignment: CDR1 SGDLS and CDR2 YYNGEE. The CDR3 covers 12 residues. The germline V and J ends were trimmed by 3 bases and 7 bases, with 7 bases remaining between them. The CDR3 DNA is TGTGCCAGCAGCGAAGGGGGTGAAAAACTGTTTTTT. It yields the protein CASSEGGEKLFF.

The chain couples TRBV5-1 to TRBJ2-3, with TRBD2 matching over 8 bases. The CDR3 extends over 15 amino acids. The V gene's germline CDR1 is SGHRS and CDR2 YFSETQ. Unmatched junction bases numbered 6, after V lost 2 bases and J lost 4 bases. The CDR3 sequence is CASSFSGGSADTQYF. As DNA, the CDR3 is TGCGCCAGCAGCTTCAGCGGGGGAAGTGCAGATACGCAGTATTTT.

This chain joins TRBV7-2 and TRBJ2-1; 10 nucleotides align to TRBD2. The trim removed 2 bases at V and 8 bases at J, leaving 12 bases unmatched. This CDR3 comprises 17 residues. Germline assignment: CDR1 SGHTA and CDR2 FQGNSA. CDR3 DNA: TGTGCCAGCAGCTTACCCAGAGCGGGAGGGACGCGGGATGAGCAGTTCTTC. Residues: CASSLPRAGGTRDEQFF. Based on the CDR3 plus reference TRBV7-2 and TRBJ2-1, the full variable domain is GAGVSQSPSNKVTEKGKDVELRCDPISGHTALYWYRQSLGQGLEFLIYFQGNSAPDKSGLPSDRFSAERTGGSVSTLTIQRTQQEDSAVYLCASSLPRAGGTRDEQFFGPGTRLTVL.

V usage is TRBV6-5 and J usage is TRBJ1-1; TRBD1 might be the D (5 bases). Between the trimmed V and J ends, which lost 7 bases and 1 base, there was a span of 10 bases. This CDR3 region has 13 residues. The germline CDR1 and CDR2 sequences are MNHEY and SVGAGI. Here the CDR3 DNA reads TGTGCCAGCATGCTAGGGGCGAACACTGAAGCTTTCTTT. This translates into CASMLGANTEAFF.

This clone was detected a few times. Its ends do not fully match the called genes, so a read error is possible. The CDR3 loop is CATSGDPGGWPQHF. In DNA, the CDR3 is TGTGCCACCAGCGGAGACCCAGGGGGCTGGCCCCAGCATTTT. The rearrangement links TRBV15 to TRBJ1-5; TRBD1 agrees at 8 bases. This CDR3 spans 14 amino acids. Germline V CDR1 and CDR2: LNHNV, YYDKDF (reference sequence).

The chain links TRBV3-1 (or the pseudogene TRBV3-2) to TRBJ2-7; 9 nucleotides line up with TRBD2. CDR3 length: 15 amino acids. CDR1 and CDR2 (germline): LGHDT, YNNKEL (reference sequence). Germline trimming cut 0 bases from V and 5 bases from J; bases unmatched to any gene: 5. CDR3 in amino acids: CASSQEGLAGNEQYF. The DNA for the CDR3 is TGTGCCAGCAGCCAAGAAGGGCTAGCGGGGAACGAGCAGTACTTC.

CDR3 DNA: TGTGCTAGTGCCGCGACTGGACTCTCTGGAAACACCATATATTTT. The encoded protein is CASAATGLSGNTIYF. V and J are TRBV12-5 and TRBJ1-3; D is ambiguous. Germline CDR1 and CDR2: LGHNT and FRNRAP. The CDR3 extends over 15 amino acids. V was trimmed by 7 bases and J by 0 bases, leaving 13 bases between them.

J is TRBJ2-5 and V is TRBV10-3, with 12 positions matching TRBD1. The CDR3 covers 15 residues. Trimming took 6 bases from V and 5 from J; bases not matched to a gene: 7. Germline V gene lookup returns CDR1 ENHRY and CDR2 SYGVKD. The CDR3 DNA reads TGTGCCATCAGGGAACCGGGACAGGGGGCTGAGACCCAGTACTTC. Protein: CAIREPGQGAETQYF.

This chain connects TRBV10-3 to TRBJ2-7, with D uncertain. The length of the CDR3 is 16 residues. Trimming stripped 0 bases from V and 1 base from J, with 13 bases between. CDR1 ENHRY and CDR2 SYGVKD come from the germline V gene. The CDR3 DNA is TGTGCCATCAGTGAGTCCGGGTCAGAGGTGTCCTACGAGCAGTACTTC. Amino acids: CAISESGSEVSYEQYF.

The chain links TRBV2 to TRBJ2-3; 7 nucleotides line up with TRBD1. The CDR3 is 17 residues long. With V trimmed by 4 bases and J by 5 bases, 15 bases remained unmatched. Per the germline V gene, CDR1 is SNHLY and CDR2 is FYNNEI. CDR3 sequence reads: CASSGGTEHNPQDTQYF. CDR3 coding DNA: TGTGCCAGCAGTGGGGGGACAGAGCATAACCCCCAAGATACGCAGTATTTT.

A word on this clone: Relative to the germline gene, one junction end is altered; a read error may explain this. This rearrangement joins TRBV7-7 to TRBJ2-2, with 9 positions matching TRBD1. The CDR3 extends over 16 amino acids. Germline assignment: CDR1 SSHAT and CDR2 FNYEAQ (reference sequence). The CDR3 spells CASSRTGGGSTGELFF. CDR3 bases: TGTGCTAGCAGCCGTACAGGGGGCGGAAGCACCGGGGAGCTGTTTTTT. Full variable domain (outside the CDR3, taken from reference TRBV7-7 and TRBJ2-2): GAGVSQSPRYKVTKRGQDVTLRCDPISSHATLYWYQQALGQGPEFLTYFNYEAQPDKSGLPSDRFSAERPEGSISTLTIQRTEQRDSAMYRCASSRTGGGSTGELFFGEGSRLTVL.

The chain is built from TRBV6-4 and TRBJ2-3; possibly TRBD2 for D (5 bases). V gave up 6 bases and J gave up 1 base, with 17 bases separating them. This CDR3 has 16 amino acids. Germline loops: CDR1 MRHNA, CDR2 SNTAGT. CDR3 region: CASSPAIVGGTDTQYF. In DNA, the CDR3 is TGTGCCAGCAGCCCTGCCATCGTCGGGGGCACAGATACGCAGTATTTT.

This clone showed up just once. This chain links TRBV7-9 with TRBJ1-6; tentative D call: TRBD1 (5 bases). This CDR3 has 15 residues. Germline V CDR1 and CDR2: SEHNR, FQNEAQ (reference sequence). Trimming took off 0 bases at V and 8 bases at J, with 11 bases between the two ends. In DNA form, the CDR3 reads TGTGCCAGCAGCTTAGCGCAGACAGAGGATTCACCCCTCCACTTT. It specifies CASSLAQTEDSPLHF. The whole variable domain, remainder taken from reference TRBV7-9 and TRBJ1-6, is DTGVSQNPRHKITKRGQNVTFRCDPISEHNRLYWYRQTLGQGPEFLTYFQNEAQLEKSRLLSDRFSAERPKGSFSTLEIQRTEQGDSAMYLCASSLAQTEDSPLHFGNGTRLTVT.

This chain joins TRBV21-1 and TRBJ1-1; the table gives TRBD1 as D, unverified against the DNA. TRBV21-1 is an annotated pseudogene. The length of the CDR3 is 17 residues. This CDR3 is CASSKAVPGDRKLEAFF. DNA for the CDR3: TGTGCCAGCAGCAAAGCGGTGCCTGGGGACAGAAAGCTTGAAGCTTTCTTT.

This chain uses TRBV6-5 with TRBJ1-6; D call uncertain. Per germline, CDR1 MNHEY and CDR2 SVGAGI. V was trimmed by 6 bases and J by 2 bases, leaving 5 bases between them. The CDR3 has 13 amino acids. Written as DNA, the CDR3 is TGTGCCAGCAGGACTGCCTATAATTCACCCCTCCACTTT. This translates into CASRTAYNSPLHF.

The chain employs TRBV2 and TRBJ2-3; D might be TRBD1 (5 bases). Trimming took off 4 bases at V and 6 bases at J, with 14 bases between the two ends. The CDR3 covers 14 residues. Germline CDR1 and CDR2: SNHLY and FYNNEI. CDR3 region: CASSGQGTSDTQYF. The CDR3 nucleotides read TGTGCCAGCAGTGGGCAGGGTACTTCGGATACGCAGTATTTT.

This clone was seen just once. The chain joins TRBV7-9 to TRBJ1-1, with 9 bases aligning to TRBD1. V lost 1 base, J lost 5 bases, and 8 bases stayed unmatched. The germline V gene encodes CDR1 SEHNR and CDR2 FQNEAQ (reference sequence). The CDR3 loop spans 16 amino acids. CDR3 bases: TGTGCCAGCAGCTTAGTTGCGGGACAGGGAGAAACTGAAGCTTTCTTT. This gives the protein CASSLVAGQGETEAFF.